The subject of this entry is one TCR beta chain. This record comes from a study of cytomegalovirus exposure and HLA in healthy donors. 60 Vbeta and 13 Jbeta primers were used in PCR. Produced via immunoSEQ multiplex PCR; TCRdb's table is partial and in-frame only. In total, the table holds 150,000 to 250,000 clones. Germline V gives CDR1 SGHAT, CDR2 FQNNGV. The CDR3 is made up of 18 amino acids. V lost 5 bases and J lost 4; bases outside the gene matches: 9. The clonotype was recovered from a boy younger than 18 in good health and CMV-seronegative. This chain joins TRBV11-2 and TRBJ2-1, with TRBD2 matching over 15 bases. Source material: PBMCs. The CDR3 DNA sequence: TGTGCCAGCAGCCCTAGGACTAGCGGGGGGGCCGGGTACAATGAGCAGTTCTTC. Its protein is CASSPRTSGGAGYNEQFF.